This entry describes one TCR beta chain. The CDR3 consists of 14 residues. Per germline, CDR1 SGHAT and CDR2 FQNNGV. V dropped 1 base and J dropped 2; count of bases not matched to a gene: 0. The record originates from a study of technical replicates of blood from a handful of donors. Sequencing used immunoSEQ multiplex PCR; TCRdb keeps in-frame clones, though not all of them. The table has about 73,000 clones, 93% seen once. This rearrangement joins TRBV11-2 to TRBJ2-7; 9 bases match TRBD2. The sequence came from a human donor in good health. The sequencing sample was made of T cells isolated from PBMCs. The CDR3: CASSLVAGAYEQYF. The DNA of the CDR3 is TGTGCCAGCAGCTTAGTAGCGGGAGCCTACGAGCAGTACTTC.